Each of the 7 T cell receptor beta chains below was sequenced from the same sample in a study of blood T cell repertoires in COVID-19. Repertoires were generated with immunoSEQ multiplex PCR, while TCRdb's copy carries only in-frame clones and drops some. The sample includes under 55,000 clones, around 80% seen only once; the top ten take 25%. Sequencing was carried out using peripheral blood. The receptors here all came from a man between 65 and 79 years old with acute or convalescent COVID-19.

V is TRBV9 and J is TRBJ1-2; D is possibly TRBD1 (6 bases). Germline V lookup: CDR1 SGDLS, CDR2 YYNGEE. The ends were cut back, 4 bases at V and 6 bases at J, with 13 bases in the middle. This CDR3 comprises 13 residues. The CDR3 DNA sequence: TGTGCCAGCAGCTTACAGGGTTTGAATGGCTACACCTTC. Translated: CASSLQGLNGYTF.

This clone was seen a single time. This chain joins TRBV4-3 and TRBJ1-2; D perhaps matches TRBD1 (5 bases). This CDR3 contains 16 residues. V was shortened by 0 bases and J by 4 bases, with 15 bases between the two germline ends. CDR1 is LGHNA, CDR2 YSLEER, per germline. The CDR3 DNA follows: TGCGCCAGCAGCCAAGAACCCCGCGGGGCCAGCTATGGCTACACCTTC. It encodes CASSQEPRGASYGYTF.

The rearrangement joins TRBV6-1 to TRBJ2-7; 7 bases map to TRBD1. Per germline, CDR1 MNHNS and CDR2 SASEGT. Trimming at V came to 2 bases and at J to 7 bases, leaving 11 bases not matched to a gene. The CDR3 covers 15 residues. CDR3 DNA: TGTGCCAGCAGTGAACAGGTCAGGGGGTTAAGTGAGCAGTACTTC. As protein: CASSEQVRGLSEQYF.

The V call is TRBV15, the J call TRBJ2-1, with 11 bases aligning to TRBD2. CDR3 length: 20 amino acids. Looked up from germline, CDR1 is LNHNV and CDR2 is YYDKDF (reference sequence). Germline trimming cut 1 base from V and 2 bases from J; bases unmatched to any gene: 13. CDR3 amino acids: CATSRGASGGNTLTYNEQFF. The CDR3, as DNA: TGTGCCACCAGCAGAGGGGCTAGCGGGGGGAACACACTAACCTACAATGAGCAGTTCTTC.

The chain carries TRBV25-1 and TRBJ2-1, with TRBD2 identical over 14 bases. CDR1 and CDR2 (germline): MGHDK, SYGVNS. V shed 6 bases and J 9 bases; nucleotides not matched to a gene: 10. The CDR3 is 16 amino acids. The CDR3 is CASRPGLAGVVVEQFF. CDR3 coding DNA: TGTGCCAGCAGACCGGGACTAGCGGGAGTGGTGGTTGAGCAGTTCTTC.

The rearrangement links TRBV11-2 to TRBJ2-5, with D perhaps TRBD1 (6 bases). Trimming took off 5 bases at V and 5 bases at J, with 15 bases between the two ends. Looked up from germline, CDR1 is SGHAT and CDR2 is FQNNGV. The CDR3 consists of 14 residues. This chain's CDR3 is CASSVNTGTETQYF. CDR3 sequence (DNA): TGTGCCAGCAGCGTAAATACAGGGACGGAGACCCAGTACTTC.

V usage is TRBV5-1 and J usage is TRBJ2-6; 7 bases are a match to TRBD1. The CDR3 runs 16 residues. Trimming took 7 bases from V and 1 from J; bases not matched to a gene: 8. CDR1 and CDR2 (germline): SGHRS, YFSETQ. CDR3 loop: CASARDSLSGANVLTF. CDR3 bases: TGCGCCAGCGCCAGGGACAGTCTTTCTGGGGCCAACGTCCTGACTTTC.